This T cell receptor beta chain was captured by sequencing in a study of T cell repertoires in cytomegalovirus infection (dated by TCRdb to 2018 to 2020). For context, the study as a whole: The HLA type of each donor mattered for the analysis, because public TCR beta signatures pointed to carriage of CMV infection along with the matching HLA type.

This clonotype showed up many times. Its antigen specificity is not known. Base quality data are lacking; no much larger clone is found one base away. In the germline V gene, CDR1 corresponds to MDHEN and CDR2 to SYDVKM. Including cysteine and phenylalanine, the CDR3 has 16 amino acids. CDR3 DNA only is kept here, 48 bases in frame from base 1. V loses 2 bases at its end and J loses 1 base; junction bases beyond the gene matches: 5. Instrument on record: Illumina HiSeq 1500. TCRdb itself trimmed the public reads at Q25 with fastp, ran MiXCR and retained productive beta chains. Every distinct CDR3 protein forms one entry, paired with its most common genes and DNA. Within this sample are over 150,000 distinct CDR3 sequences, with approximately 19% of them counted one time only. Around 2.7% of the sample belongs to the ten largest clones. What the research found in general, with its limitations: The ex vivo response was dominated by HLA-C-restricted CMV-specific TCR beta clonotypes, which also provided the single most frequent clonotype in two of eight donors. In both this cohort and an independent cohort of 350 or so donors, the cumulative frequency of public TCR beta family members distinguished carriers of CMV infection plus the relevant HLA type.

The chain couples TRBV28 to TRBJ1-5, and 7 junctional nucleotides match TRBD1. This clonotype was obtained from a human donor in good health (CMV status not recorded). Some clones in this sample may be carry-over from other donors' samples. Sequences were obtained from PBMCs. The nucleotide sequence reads TGTGCCAGCAGTTTACGACAGGGAAACAGCAATCAGCCCCAGCATTTT. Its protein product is CASSLRQGNSNQPQHF. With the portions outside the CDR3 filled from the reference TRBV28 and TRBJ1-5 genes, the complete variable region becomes DVKVTQSSRYLVKRTGEKVFLECVQDMDHENMFWYRQDPGLGLRLIYFSYDVKMKEKGDIPEGYSVSREKKERFSLILESASTNQTSMYLCASSLRQGNSNQPQHFGDGTRLSIL.